The 10 T cell receptor beta chains reported below all come from one sample, sequenced in a study of beta chain features in type 1 diabetes. Investigators reverse transcribed all isolated RNA, so they sequenced expressed TCRB transcripts. Using immunoSEQ multiplex PCR, the repertoire was profiled, and TCRdb retains in-frame clones only, with some absent. This table holds 130,000 to 150,000 clones, around 9.3% found once. Sequenced input: naive CD4+ T cells from blood. These receptors all come from a man aged 18 to 29 in good health.

The gene calls are TRBV5-1 and TRBJ2-7; D unclear. This CDR3 is built from 16 residues. Looked up from germline, CDR1 is SGHRS and CDR2 is YFSETQ. V was pared by 3 bases and J by 7 bases, with 23 bases between. This chain's CDR3 is CASSSYPPPVGQEQYF. CDR3 sequence (DNA): TGCGCCAGCAGCTCGTACCCACCCCCGGTGGGCCAGGAGCAGTACTTC.

The chain links TRBV19 to TRBJ2-5; TRBD1 matches at 8 bases. This CDR3 comprises 16 residues. The germline gives CDR1 LNHDA, CDR2 SQIVND (reference sequence). The J segment lost 3 bases and the V segment lost 5 bases, leaving 11 bases of the junction unmatched. The CDR3 DNA follows: TGTGCCAGTAGTCCATTGGACAGGGAAGTTAAAGAGACCCAGTACTTC. Translated, it gives CASSPLDREVKETQYF.

Note on this clone: The junction departs from the called germline gene at one end, perhaps through a read error. This specimen includes other DNA sequences encoding the same CDR3. The chain recombines TRBV9 with TRBJ2-1; possibly TRBD1 for D (7 bases). Looked up from germline, CDR1 is SGDLS and CDR2 is YYNGEE. This CDR3 contains 15 residues. CDR3 region: CASSVGGQAYNEQFF. CDR3 coding DNA: TGTGCCAGCAGCGTGGGAGGACAGGCCTACAATGAACAGTTCTTC.

This rearrangement joins TRBV4-3 to TRBJ2-5; 7 positions agree with TRBD1. Judging by the DNA end, TRBJ2-7 fits better; the J call may be wrong. CDR1 and CDR2 from the germline V gene are LGHNA and YSLEER. This CDR3 contains 15 residues. In DNA form, the CDR3 reads TGCGCCAGCAGCCAAGATGATAGGGGGCCCTACGAGCAGTACTTC. Translated, it gives CASSQDDRGPYEQYF.

The rearrangement joins TRBV18 to TRBJ2-3, with TRBD2 matching over 7 bases. V was pared by 0 bases and J by 2 bases, with 5 bases of the junction left unmatched. Germline CDR1 KGHSH, CDR2 LQKENI. This CDR3 has 16 amino acids. CDR3 in amino acids: CASSPPGLKDTDTQYF. The CDR3 bases are TGTGCCAGCTCACCACCGGGACTAAAAGACACAGATACGCAGTATTTT. Full variable domain (outside the CDR3, taken from reference TRBV18 and TRBJ2-3): NAGVMQNPRHLVRRRGQEARLRCSPMKGHSHVYWYRQLPEEGLKFMVYLQKENIIDESGMPKERFSAEFPKEGPSILRIQQVVRGDSAAYFCASSPPGLKDTDTQYFGPGTRLTVL.

The gene calls are TRBV11-3 and TRBJ2-1, with D perhaps TRBD2 (5 bases). The CDR3 is made up of 14 amino acids. Trimming stripped 1 base from V and 2 bases from J, with 6 bases between. Germline CDR1 is SGHNT and CDR2 is YENEEA. The CDR3 DNA reads TGTGCCAGCAGCTTAGGAGGGCCCTACAATGAGCAGTTCTTC. It specifies CASSLGGPYNEQFF.

The chain links TRBV4-2 to TRBJ2-7, with TRBD1 matching over 12 bases. V gave up 5 bases and J gave up 7 bases; unmatched junction bases: 12. CDR3 length: 16 residues. Germline lookup yields CDR1 LGHNA and CDR2 YNFKEQ. The CDR3 spells CASSLGPGQGAREQYF. The DNA of the CDR3 is TGTGCCAGCAGCTTGGGACCGGGACAGGGGGCGCGTGAGCAGTACTTC.

The rearrangement joins TRBV29-1 to TRBJ1-2; 7 nucleotides agree with TRBD1. The J segment lost 4 bases and the V segment lost 6 bases, leaving 11 bases of the junction unmatched. Germline V gene sequence: CDR1 SQVTM, CDR2 ANQGSEA. CDR3 size: 14 residues. The CDR3 DNA sequence: TGCAGCGTGGGGGGCTTTCAGGGGGTCTATGGCTACACCTTC. It encodes CSVGGFQGVYGYTF.

The sample holds a few counts of this clone. The chain has TRBV18 and TRBJ2-7; 7 nucleotides line up with TRBD1. This CDR3 is 12 amino acids long. In germline, CDR1 is KGHSH, CDR2 LQKENI. With 3 bases clipped from V and 7 bases from J, the junction kept 3 bases outside the gene matches. The CDR3 loop reads CASSPDRVEQYF. The CDR3 DNA follows: TGTGCCAGCTCACCCGACAGGGTTGAGCAGTACTTC.

This clone was seen a handful of times. This chain connects TRBV12-5 to TRBJ1-1, with D tentatively TRBD1 (5 bases). Trimming cost V 5 bases and J 10 bases, with 14 bases left between them. Looked up from germline, CDR1 is LGHNT and CDR2 is FRNRAP. The CDR3 totals 12 residues. CDR3 sequence (DNA): TGTGCTAGTGGTCCACCTGGGGGGGTAGCTTTCTTT. Residues: CASGPPGGVAFF. Drawing the rest from reference TRBV12-5 and TRBJ1-1, the complete variable domain is DARVTQTPRHKVTEMGQEVTMRCQPILGHNTVFWYRQTMMQGLELLAYFRNRAPLDDSGMPKDRFSAEMPDATLATLKIQPSEPRDSAVYFCASGPPGGVAFFGQGTRLTVV.